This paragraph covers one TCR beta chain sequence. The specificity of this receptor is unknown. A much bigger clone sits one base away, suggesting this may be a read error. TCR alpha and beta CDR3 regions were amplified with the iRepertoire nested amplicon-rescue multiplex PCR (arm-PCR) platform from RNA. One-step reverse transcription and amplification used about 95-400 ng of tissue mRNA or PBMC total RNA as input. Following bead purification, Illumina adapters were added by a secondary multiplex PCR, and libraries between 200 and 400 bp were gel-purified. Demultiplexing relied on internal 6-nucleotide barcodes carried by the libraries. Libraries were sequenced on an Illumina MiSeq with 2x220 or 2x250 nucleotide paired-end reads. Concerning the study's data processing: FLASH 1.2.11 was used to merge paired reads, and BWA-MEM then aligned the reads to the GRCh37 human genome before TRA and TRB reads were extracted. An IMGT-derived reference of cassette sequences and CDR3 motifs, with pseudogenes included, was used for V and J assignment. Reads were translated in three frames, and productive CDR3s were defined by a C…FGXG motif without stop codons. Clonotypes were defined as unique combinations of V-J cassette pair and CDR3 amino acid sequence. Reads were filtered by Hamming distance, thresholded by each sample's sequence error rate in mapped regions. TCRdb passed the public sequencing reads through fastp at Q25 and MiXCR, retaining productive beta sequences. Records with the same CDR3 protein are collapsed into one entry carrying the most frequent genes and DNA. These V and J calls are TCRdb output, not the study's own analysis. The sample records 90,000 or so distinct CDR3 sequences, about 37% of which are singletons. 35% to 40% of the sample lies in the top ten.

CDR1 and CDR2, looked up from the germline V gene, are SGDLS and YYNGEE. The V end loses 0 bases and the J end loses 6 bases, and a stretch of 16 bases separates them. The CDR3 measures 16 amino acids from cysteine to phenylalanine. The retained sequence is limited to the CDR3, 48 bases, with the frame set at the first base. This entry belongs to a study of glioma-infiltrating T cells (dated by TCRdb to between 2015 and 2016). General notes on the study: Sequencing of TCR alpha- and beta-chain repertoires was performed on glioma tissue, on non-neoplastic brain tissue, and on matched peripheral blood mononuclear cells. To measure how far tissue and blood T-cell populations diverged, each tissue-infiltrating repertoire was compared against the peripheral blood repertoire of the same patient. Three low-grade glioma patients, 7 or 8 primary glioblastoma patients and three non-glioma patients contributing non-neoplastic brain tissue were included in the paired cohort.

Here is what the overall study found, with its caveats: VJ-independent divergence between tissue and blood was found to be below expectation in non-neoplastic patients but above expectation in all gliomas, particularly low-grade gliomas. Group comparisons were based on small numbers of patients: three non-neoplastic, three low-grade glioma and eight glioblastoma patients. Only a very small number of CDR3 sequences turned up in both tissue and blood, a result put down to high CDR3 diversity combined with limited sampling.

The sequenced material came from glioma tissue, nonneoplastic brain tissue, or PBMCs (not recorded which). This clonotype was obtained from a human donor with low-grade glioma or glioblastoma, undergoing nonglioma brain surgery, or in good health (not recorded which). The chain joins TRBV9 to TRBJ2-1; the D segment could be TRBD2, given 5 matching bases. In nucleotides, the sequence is TGTGCCAGCAGCGTAGACGGCGTGAGGGCCAGCAATGAGCAGTTCTTC. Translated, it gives CASSVDGVRASNEQFF.